The rows below give T cell receptor beta chains drawn from one sample of a study of blood T cell repertoires in COVID-19. Profiled with immunoSEQ multiplex PCR; TCRdb holds only in-frame clones, not every one. This table has roughly 50,000 clones, around 84% appearing once. The sequencing sample was made of peripheral blood. The origin of the receptors is a woman of 80 years or more with acute or convalescent COVID-19. Each CDR3 is given with its conserved first and last residue. The D gene is left open where the match is weak. Not every row has a clone size; where given, it reads once, few, many or a size class.

j_call,d_call,clone_size,v_call,cdr3_nt,cdr3_aa
TRBJ2-1,TRBD2,NA,TRBV5-4,TGTGCCAGCAGCTTGGCCCTTCTAGCGGGGGGGGTAACTTACAATGAGCAGTTCTTC,CASSLALLAGGVTYNEQFF
TRBJ1-1,TRBD1,few,TRBV14,TGTGCCAGCAGCCCAATGGGACAGAAACACACTGAAGCTTTCTTT,CASSPMGQKHTEAFF
TRBJ1-1,TRBD1,NA,TRBV5-1,TGCGCCAGCAGCATGCCCGATAGGGGGCCAACTGAAGCTTTCTTT,CASSMPDRGPTEAFF
TRBJ2-1,NA,NA,TRBV3-1/TRBV3-2,TGTGCCAGCAGCCGGGGGGGCGGTGCTAGCTCCTACAATGAGCAGTTCTTC,CASSRGGGASSYNEQFF
TRBJ1-4,NA,NA,TRBV6-5,TGTGCCAGCCAGATCGGGGGGGACGAAAAACTGTTTTTT,CASQIGGDEKLFF
TRBJ2-5,NA,NA,TRBV28,TGTGCCAGCAGTGGGGGGGAGACCCAGTACTTC,CASSGGETQYF
TRBJ1-2,TRBD1,NA,TRBV5-1,TGCGCCAGCACCCCTGTCCAGGGGGGCTATGGCTACACCTTC,CASTPVQGGYGYTF
TRBJ2-7,NA,NA,TRBV6-2/TRBV6-3,TGTGCCAGCAGCGCTGCCGGGATGAACTACGAGCAGTACTTC,CASSAAGMNYEQYF
TRBJ2-3,NA,NA,TRBV5-4,TGTGCCAGCAGCTTGTGGGGTCGGGGGATGGATACGCAGTATTTT,CASSLWGRGMDTQYF
TRBJ1-2,NA,NA,TRBV18,TGTGCCAGCTCACCTACCGGGGTCAGCGGCGCCTATGGCTACACCTTC,CASSPTGVSGAYGYTF
TRBJ2-1,NA,NA,TRBV7-8,TGTGCCAGCAGCTCCCCCTCCGGACAACAGTTCTTC,CASSSPSGQQFF
TRBJ1-2,TRBD1,NA,TRBV10-3,TGTGCCATCAGTGAGGCCCGGGACAGGGGATATGGCTACACCTTC,CAISEARDRGYGYTF
TRBJ1-5,NA,NA,TRBV15,TGTGCCACCTCACAGGGTTATCAGCCCCAGCATTTT,CATSQGYQPQHF
TRBJ1-5,NA,NA,TRBV11-2,TGTGCCAGCAGCTTAGACGGGGGGAGGGATCAGCCCCAGCATTTT,CASSLDGGRDQPQHF
TRBJ1-5,NA,NA,TRBV14,TGTGCCAGCAGCCCCGTGGATGGAGGGCCCCAGCATTTT,CASSPVDGGPQHF
TRBJ2-3,NA,NA,TRBV5-6,TGTGCCAGCAGCGAATTAGCAGGGTCGAGTTCAGGGACGCAGTATTTT,CASSELAGSSSGTQYF
TRBJ1-5,NA,NA,TRBV19,TGTGCCAGTAGAGCGGACCGAGTTTATAGCAATCAGCCCCAGCATTTT,CASRADRVYSNQPQHF
TRBJ2-7,NA,NA,TRBV5-6,TGTGCCAGCAGCCCCCGGACAAGACGACCCTACGAGCAGTACTTC,CASSPRTRRPYEQYF
TRBJ2-5,TRBD2,NA,TRBV5-5,TGTGCCAGCAGCTTGGAACTAGCGGGGGCGATCCAAGAGACCCAGTACTTC,CASSLELAGAIQETQYF
TRBJ1-2,TRBD1,NA,TRBV7-6,TGTGCCAGCAGCTTAGATCTATACGGGACAGGGGAGGATGGCTACACCTTC,CASSLDLYGTGEDGYTF
TRBJ2-2,TRBD2,NA,TRBV29-1,TGCAGCGCCGCCCCACTAGCGGGGTTCACCGGGGAGCTGTTTTTT,CSAAPLAGFTGELFF
TRBJ1-1,NA,NA,TRBV12-5,TGTGCTAGTGGAACAGACAGAATCATGAACACTGAAGCTTTCTTT,CASGTDRIMNTEAFF
TRBJ1-4,TRBD1,NA,TRBV2,TGTGCCAGCCACCCGGGACAGGGGATCTTAATGAGGAAACTGTTTTTT,CASHPGQGILMRKLFF
TRBJ1-6,TRBD1,NA,TRBV6-5,TGTGCCAGCAGAGGACAGGTCCTACTAAATTCACCCCTCCACTTT,CASRGQVLLNSPLHF
TRBJ2-1,TRBD2,few,TRBV5-1,TGCGCCAGCAGCTTGGTTAGCGGGGCATATGAGCAGTTCTTC,CASSLVSGAYEQFF
TRBJ2-7,TRBD1,once,TRBV5-1,TGCGCCAGCAGCCCCGGGACAGGGGTCGGCGAGCAGTACTTC,CASSPGTGVGEQYF
TRBJ1-4,TRBD1,NA,TRBV27,TGTGCCAGCAGTTTGAGGACAGGCATAAATGAAAAACTGTTTTTT,CASSLRTGINEKLFF
TRBJ1-1,TRBD1,NA,TRBV6-5,TGTGCCAGCAGTTATCGGCAGGGGGCATGGAACACTGAAGCTTTCTTT,CASSYRQGAWNTEAFF
TRBJ1-3,NA,NA,TRBV5-1,TGCGCCAGCAGCCCTATCCCCCGGGGCTCTGGAAACACCATATATTTT,CASSPIPRGSGNTIYF
TRBJ2-3,NA,NA,TRBV19,TGTGCCAGTAACGTGGTAGCATCGAGCACGCAGTATTTT,CASNVVASSTQYF
TRBJ1-2,NA,NA,TRBV18,TGTGCCAGCTCACCAAGCGGGGACTATGGCTACACCTTC,CASSPSGDYGYTF
TRBJ2-7,TRBD2,NA,TRBV3-1/TRBV3-2,TGTGCCAGCAGCCAAGGGACTAGCGGGGGATGGCAGTACTTC,CASSQGTSGGWQYF
TRBJ1-1,NA,NA,TRBV7-3,TGTGCCAGCAGCTTACAGGAAAACACTGAAGCTTTCTTT,CASSLQENTEAFF
TRBJ1-1,TRBD1,NA,TRBV27,TGTGCCAGCAGCGAATGGAAGGGGGCCCCTGAAGCTTTCTTT,CASSEWKGAPEAFF
TRBJ2-2,NA,NA,TRBV1,TGCACCAGCAGCCAAGGGGGAGGGTGCACCGGGGAGCTGTTTTTT,CTSSQGGGCTGELFF
TRBJ2-7,TRBD1,NA,TRBV18,TGTGCCAGCTCAACCACAGGGGCCTACGAGCAGTACTTC,CASSTTGAYEQYF
TRBJ2-1,TRBD2,NA,TRBV5-4,TGTGCCAGCAGTAGTAAGCGGGACTCCTACAATGAGCAGTTCTTC,CASSSKRDSYNEQFF
TRBJ2-1,NA,NA,TRBV19,TGTGCCAGTAGTACACCTCCAAGGGGGAATGAGCAGTTCTTC,CASSTPPRGNEQFF
TRBJ2-3,NA,NA,TRBV24-1,TGTGCCACCAGTGAACCTACTACAGATACGCAGTATTTT,CATSEPTTDTQYF
TRBJ2-7,TRBD2,NA,TRBV2,TGTGCCAGCAGTCCGACTAGCGGGCAAGTCTACGAGCAGTACTTC,CASSPTSGQVYEQYF
TRBJ2-5,TRBD2,NA,TRBV5-1,TGCGCCAGCAGCAGCGGGACTAGCGGCCTAGAGACCCAGTACTTC,CASSSGTSGLETQYF
TRBJ2-1,TRBD2,NA,TRBV9,TGTGCCAGCAGTGAAACTAGCGGGGGGGTTAGTGAGCAGTTCTTC,CASSETSGGVSEQFF